These 27 T cell receptor beta chains originate from one sample sequenced in a study of identical twins. TCRdb re-derived calls from the 5' RACE reads in MiXCR, one entry per CDR3 protein. The sample contains more than 600,000 distinct CDR3 sequences, roughly 18% of which appear only once. The data also belong to a second study, concerning T cells expressing NK-cell markers.

Sequenced input: PBMCs. The receptor source for this set is a woman aged 18 to 35 in good health.

A few counts support this clonotype. V gene TRBV29-1 combines with J gene TRBJ1-2; the D is unclear. The CDR3 has 14 residues. Between the trimmed V and J ends, which lost 6 bases and 4 bases, there was a span of 18 bases. Germline CDR1 is SQVTM and CDR2 is ANQGSEA. CDR3 sequence: CSVPLEGKSYGYTF. In DNA form, the CDR3 reads TGCAGCGTGCCCCTGGAGGGCAAAAGCTATGGCTACACCTTC.

The sample holds a few counts of this clonotype. The chain uses TRBV12-3 or TRBV12-4 and TRBJ2-4; 7 nucleotides agree with TRBD1. J was trimmed by 0 bases and V by 8 bases; bases with no gene match: 22. This CDR3 is built from 20 residues. CDR3 loop: CASATGVTGKGSIAKNIQYF. CDR3 DNA: TGTGCCAGCGCCACAGGGGTTACAGGGAAAGGTTCAATAGCCAAAAACATTCAGTACTTC.

Note on this clonotype: The junction departs from the called germline gene at one end, perhaps through a read error. The genes are TRBV5-8 and TRBJ2-7, with D unresolved. Germline loops: CDR1 SGHTS, CDR2 YDEGEE. The CDR3 length is 16 residues. CDR3 amino acids: CPSSLARQSRLGEQYF. Written as DNA, the CDR3 is TGTCCCAGCAGCTTGGCCAGGCAGTCTCGACTTGGGGAGCAGTACTTC.

The V call is TRBV29-1, the J call TRBJ1-6; a weak D match, TRBD1 (5 bases). The CDR3 length is 13 residues. Per the germline V gene, CDR1 is SQVTM and CDR2 is ANQGSEA. Between the trimmed V and J ends, which lost 4 bases and 10 bases, there was a span of 14 bases. CDR3 protein: CSVAFRGRSPLHF. In DNA form, the CDR3 reads TGCAGCGTTGCTTTTAGGGGACGCTCACCCCTCCACTTT.

This clonotype turned up a few times. The V call is TRBV9, the J call TRBJ2-1; D gene uncertain. Germline V CDR1 and CDR2: SGDLS, YYNGEE. This CDR3 region has 14 residues. Trimming removed 0 bases from V and 8 bases from J, with 12 bases in between. The CDR3 region has the DNA TGTGCCAGCAGCGTAGGGCCCGGTCTGGATGAGCAGTTCTTC. It translates to CASSVGPGLDEQFF.

The chain joins TRBV6-5 to TRBJ2-2; D is uncertain. In germline, CDR1 is MNHEY, CDR2 SVGAGI. Trimming removed 3 bases from V and 0 bases from J, with 8 bases in between. The CDR3 runs to 15 residues. CDR3: CASSYWRTNTGELFF. As DNA, the CDR3 is TGTGCCAGCAGTTATTGGCGGACGAACACCGGGGAGCTGTTTTTT.

This clonotype was observed a handful of times. The V and J genes are TRBV10-2 and TRBJ2-7; 12 positions match TRBD2. J lost 6 bases, V lost 8 bases, and 17 bases had no gene match. The germline gives CDR1 WSHSY, CDR2 SAAADI. The CDR3 totals 17 residues. The CDR3 is CASSRSLGLAGPGEQYF. The CDR3 bases are TGCGCCAGCTCTCGAAGCCTGGGACTAGCGGGTCCTGGCGAGCAGTACTTC.

V usage is TRBV5-1 and J usage is TRBJ2-7, with 13 bases that match TRBD2. The CDR3 covers 17 residues. Germline assignment: CDR1 SGHRS and CDR2 YFSETQ. The junction had 10 bases not matched to a gene; V was cut back by 2 bases and J by 5 bases. The CDR3 DNA follows: TGCGCCAGCAGCTTTTGGACTAGCGGGAGTAGGAGCGACGAGCAGTACTTC. Protein product: CASSFWTSGSRSDEQYF.

A single count supports this clonotype. The CDR3 DNA is TGCGCCAGCAGGCGTCAGACAGAAGCTTTCTTT. Amino acids: CASRRQTEAFF. V gene TRBV10-2 combines with J gene TRBJ1-1; D is uncertain. V lost 6 bases, J lost 8 bases, and 10 bases lay in between. Germline CDR1 is WSHSY and CDR2 is SAAADI. The CDR3 has 11 amino acids.

This chain joins TRBV12-3 or TRBV12-4 and TRBJ2-3, with 9 bases matching TRBD2. The CDR3 is 16 amino acids. With V trimmed by 7 bases and J by 0 bases, 8 bases remained unmatched. CDR3 nucleotides: TGTGCCAGCACCCCGTTGGGGACTAGCAGCACAGATACGCAGTATTTT. Translating gives CASTPLGTSSTDTQYF.

The chain recombines TRBV9 with TRBJ2-2; no reliable D call. CDR3 length: 15 residues. Germline values: CDR1 SGDLS, CDR2 YYNGEE. V lost 0 bases to trimming and J lost 2 bases, with 8 bases between them. CDR3 in amino acids: CASSVVPSNTGELFF. The CDR3 DNA follows: TGTGCCAGCAGCGTAGTTCCCTCCAACACCGGGGAGCTGTTTTTT.

There are a few counts of this clonotype. The V and J genes are TRBV5-1 and TRBJ1-4, with no clear D. The CDR3 extends over 15 amino acids. CDR1 and CDR2 from the germline V gene are SGHRS and YFSETQ. V shed 2 bases and J shed 0 bases, with 8 bases lying between them. Here the CDR3 DNA reads TGCGCCAGCAGCTTTGGCTCAACAACTAATGAAAAACTGTTTTTT. It specifies CASSFGSTTNEKLFF.

This clonotype showed up many times. The chain is built from TRBV12-3 or TRBV12-4 and TRBJ1-2; D remains unclear. The CDR3 runs to 14 residues. V lost 5 bases and J 4 bases, leaving 14 bases between the germline ends. CDR3 sequence (DNA): TGTGCCAGCAGTCTCGGGGAAGTTGGCTATGGCTACACCTTC. Translated: CASSLGEVGYGYTF.

The chain couples TRBV7-9 to TRBJ1-3; possibly TRBD1 for D (5 bases). Trimming pared 5 bases from V and 4 bases from J, leaving 18 bases between. Germline V gene data show CDR1 as SEHNR and CDR2 as FQNEAQ (reference sequence). The CDR3 spans 16 residues. The DNA for the CDR3 is TGTGCCAGCAGCCGCCCGGGACTCATCTCGGGAAACACCATATATTTT. This encodes CASSRPGLISGNTIYF.

This clonotype was counted a few times. The chain joins TRBV28 to TRBJ2-5, with TRBD1 as a possible D gene (6 bases). The CDR3 consists of 15 residues. Germline CDR1 MDHEN, CDR2 SYDVKM. Trimming took 3 bases from V and 0 from J, leaving 11 bases between them. The CDR3 DNA is TGTGCCAGCAGTTTGGGTGGGACAAACCAAGAGACCCAGTACTTC. Translating gives CASSLGGTNQETQYF. Variable domain in full (rest from reference TRBV28 and TRBJ2-5): DVKVTQSSRYLVKRTGEKVFLECVQDMDHENMFWYRQDPGLGLRLIYFSYDVKMKEKGDIPEGYSVSREKKERFSLILESASTNQTSMYLCASSLGGTNQETQYFGPGTRLLVL.

The rearrangement links TRBV20-1 to TRBJ1-5, with no clear D. The V gene lost 3 bases and the J gene lost 4 bases, with 10 bases spanning the gap. Germline V gene sequence: CDR1 DFQATT, CDR2 SNEGSKA (reference sequence). The CDR3 consists of 13 residues. The CDR3 sequence is CSARTQWNQPQHF. As DNA, the CDR3 is TGCAGTGCTAGGACTCAGTGGAATCAGCCCCAGCATTTT.

This clonotype was seen only a few times. The chain links TRBV10-3 to TRBJ1-3, with D perhaps matching TRBD1 (5 bases). Trimming shortened V by 6 bases and J by 3 bases, and 6 bases separated the two germline ends. CDR1 is ENHRY and CDR2 is SYGVKD in the germline V gene. The CDR3 extends over 12 amino acids. The CDR3 DNA sequence: TGTGCCATCAGGACAGATGGAAACACCATATATTTT. Its protein is CAIRTDGNTIYF.

The genes are TRBV9 and TRBJ1-1; TRBD1 might be the D (6 bases). Trimming took 4 bases from V and 1 from J, leaving 14 bases between them. Germline V lookup: CDR1 SGDLS, CDR2 YYNGEE. This CDR3 comprises 15 residues. The CDR3 protein is CASSPKGHSNTEAFF. The CDR3 DNA reads as TGTGCCAGCAGCCCTAAGGGACACTCGAACACTGAAGCTTTCTTT.

The chain combines TRBV29-1 with TRBJ2-1; 7 nucleotides match TRBD2. V lost 2 bases, J lost 6 bases, and 4 bases stayed unmatched. Germline CDR1 reads SQVTM; CDR2 reads ANQGSEA. This CDR3 comprises 13 residues. CDR3 DNA: TGCAGCGTTGAACCGGGAGGTGTCAATGAGCAGTTCTTC. It encodes CSVEPGGVNEQFF.

Written as DNA, the CDR3 is TGTGCCAGCAGATACCGGGACAGGGTCATCTACGAGCAGTACTTC. This gives the protein CASRYRDRVIYEQYF. The chain employs TRBV6-2 or TRBV6-3 and TRBJ2-7; 9 bases are a match to TRBD1. The germline V gene encodes CDR1 MNHEY and CDR2 SVGEGT. This CDR3 has 15 amino acids. The V gene end was trimmed by 6 bases and the J gene end by 3 bases; junction bases not matched to a gene: 9.

This clonotype was observed a few times. The chain recombines TRBV29-1 with TRBJ2-1, with D perhaps given as TRBD1 or TRBD2 (6 bases each). Deletions cut 1 base from V and 5 bases from J, with 12 bases between. The CDR3 is 14 residues long. Per germline, CDR1 SQVTM and CDR2 ANQGSEA. This CDR3 reads CSVEGGLANNEQFF. CDR3 in DNA: TGCAGCGTTGAAGGGGGGCTAGCGAACAATGAGCAGTTCTTC.

The chain combines TRBV9 with TRBJ2-7; 7 bases match TRBD1. V dropped 0 bases and J dropped 2; count of bases not matched to a gene: 5. CDR3 size: 15 residues. CDR1 SGDLS and CDR2 YYNGEE come from the germline V gene. CDR3 residues: CASSVAPRGTYEQYF. Here the CDR3 DNA reads TGTGCCAGCAGCGTAGCTCCCAGGGGGACCTACGAGCAGTACTTC.

This chain connects TRBV25-1 to TRBJ2-3; 10 positions match TRBD1. The length of the CDR3 is 17 residues. J gave up 3 bases and V 4 bases, and 10 bases lay outside the gene matches. Looked up from germline, CDR1 is MGHDK and CDR2 is SYGVNS. The CDR3 loop is CASSVSTGGSRTDTQYF. The CDR3 DNA is TGTGCCAGCAGTGTATCGACAGGGGGCAGTAGGACAGATACGCAGTATTTT.

The chain links TRBV3-1 to TRBJ1-1; 7 bases fit TRBD1. This CDR3 has 13 amino acids. Germline V lookup: CDR1 LGHDT, CDR2 YNNKEL (reference sequence). J lost 3 bases, V lost 3 bases, and 1 base had no gene match. In DNA, the CDR3 is TGTGCCAGCAGCCATACAGGGGACACTGAAGCTTTCTTT. The encoded protein is CASSHTGDTEAFF.

This clonotype appeared a few times. The chain carries TRBV6-5 and TRBJ2-7; no firm D call. The CDR3 sequence is 14 residues long. V gave up 0 bases and J gave up 1 base, with 7 bases separating them. Germline V gene data show CDR1 as MNHEY and CDR2 as SVGAGI. CDR3 bases: TGTGCCAGCAGTTACTCGGAACGGTCCTACGAGCAGTACTTC. Protein product: CASSYSERSYEQYF.

V usage is TRBV12-3 or TRBV12-4 and J usage is TRBJ2-6; 7 bases match TRBD1. CDR3 length: 15 residues. V was clipped by 4 bases and J by 4 bases; unmatched bases: 4. The CDR3 DNA is TGTGCCAGCAGTTACACAGGGGTAGGGGCCAACGTCCTGACTTTC. Its protein is CASSYTGVGANVLTF.

This clonotype was seen only a few times. The rearrangement uses TRBV29-1 and TRBJ1-3, with a weak D call TRBD1 (6 bases). V lost 5 bases and J lost 0, with 8 bases in between. Germline-derived CDR1 and CDR2 are SQVTM and ANQGSEA. The CDR3 is made up of 13 amino acids. The CDR3 bases are TGCAGCGTTACAGGGACCTCTGGAAACACCATATATTTT. Protein product: CSVTGTSGNTIYF. Drawing the rest from reference TRBV29-1 and TRBJ1-3, the complete variable domain is SAVISQKPSRDICQRGTSLTIQCQVDSQVTMMFWYRQQPGQSLTLIATANQGSEATYESGFVIDKFPISRPNLTFSTLTVSNMSPEDSSIYLCSVTGTSGNTIYFGEGSWLTVV.